The count of the clone carrying this T cell receptor beta chain is one. This sample is part of a study of shared clonotypes between healthy human individuals. Some clones are missing from TCRdb's copy, which holds only in-frame ones; the method was immunoSEQ multiplex PCR. Among roughly 640,000 clones listed, approximately 79% were seen once. Germline CDR1 reads SGHDT; CDR2 reads YYEEEE. The CDR3 contains 17 residues. V shed 4 bases and J shed 2 bases, with 16 bases lying between them. Sequencing was performed on memory CD4+ T cells sorted from blood. Described subset: CD45RA-negative fraction. This chain links TRBV5-6 with TRBJ2-6; the D gene is possibly TRBD2 (6 bases). This TCR came from a woman in her thirties in good health. The CDR3 bases are TGTGCCAGCAGCCCGGTCGGGAGACGCCCTGGGGCCAACGTCCTGACTTTC. As protein: CASSPVGRRPGANVLTF. Using reference TRBV5-6 and TRBJ2-6 for the parts outside the CDR3, the full variable domain is DAGVTQSPTHLIKTRGQQVTLRCSPKSGHDTVSWYQQALGQGPQFIFQYYEEEERQRGNFPDRFSGHQFPNYSSELNVNALLLGDSALYLCASSPVGRRPGANVLTFGAGSRLTVL.